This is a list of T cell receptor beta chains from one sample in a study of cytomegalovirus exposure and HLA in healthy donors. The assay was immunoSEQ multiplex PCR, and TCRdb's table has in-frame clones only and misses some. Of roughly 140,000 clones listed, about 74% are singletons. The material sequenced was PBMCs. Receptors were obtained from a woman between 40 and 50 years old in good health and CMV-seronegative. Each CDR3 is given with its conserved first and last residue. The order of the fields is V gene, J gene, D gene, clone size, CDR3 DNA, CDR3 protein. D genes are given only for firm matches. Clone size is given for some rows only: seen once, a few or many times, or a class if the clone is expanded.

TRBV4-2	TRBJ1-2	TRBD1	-	TGTGCCAGCAGCTCACAAGATGGGACAGGGGACTATGGCTACACCTTC	CASSSQDGTGDYGYTF
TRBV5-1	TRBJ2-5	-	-	TGCGCCAGCAGCACCCGAGAGCCCGAGACCCAGTACTTC	CASSTREPETQYF
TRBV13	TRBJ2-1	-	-	TGTGCCAGCAGCTTAGATCCGGGACACATGGACGGCGATGAGCAGTTCTTC	CASSLDPGHMDGDEQFF
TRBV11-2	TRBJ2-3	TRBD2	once	TGTGCCAGCAGCTTCCGCGGGAGGCTGGCAGATACGCAGTATTTT	CASSFRGRLADTQYF
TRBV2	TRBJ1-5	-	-	TGTGCCAGCAGGCAAGGGGGCAATCAGCCCCAGCATTTT	CASRQGGNQPQHF
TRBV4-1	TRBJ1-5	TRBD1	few	TGCGCCAGCAGCCAATGGGGGACAGGAAGCAATCAGCCCCAGCATTTT	CASSQWGTGSNQPQHF
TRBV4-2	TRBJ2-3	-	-	TGTGCCAGCAGCCAAACGGTGGCAGGGGTCGGAGCAGATACGCAGTATTTT	CASSQTVAGVGADTQYF
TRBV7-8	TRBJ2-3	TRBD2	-	TGTGCCAGCAGCCTACACTTTAGCGGGAGAGTTACAGATACGCAGTATTTT	CASSLHFSGRVTDTQYF
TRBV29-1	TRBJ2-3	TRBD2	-	TGCAGCGTTGGTAGCGGGGATGCGCAGTATTTT	CSVGSGDAQYF
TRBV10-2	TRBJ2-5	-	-	TGCGCCAGCAGTCTCGGGAACTCCCCAGAGACCCAGTACTTC	CASSLGNSPETQYF
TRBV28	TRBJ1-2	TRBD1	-	TGTGCCAGCAGAAGAACAGGGGTGGGTGGCTACACCTTC	CASRRTGVGGYTF
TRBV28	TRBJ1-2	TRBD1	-	TGTGCCAGCAGATCAGGGGGCGCCAACTATGGCTACACCTTC	CASRSGGANYGYTF
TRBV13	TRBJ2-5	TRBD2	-	TGTGCCAGCAGCTTACTAGCGGGAGGGCCGCGAGAGACCCAGTACTTC	CASSLLAGGPRETQYF
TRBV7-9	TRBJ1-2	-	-	TGTGCCAGCAACTTACGGGGGGAGATTACTAACTATGGCTACACCTTC	CASNLRGEITNYGYTF
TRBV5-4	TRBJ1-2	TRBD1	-	TGTGCCAGCAGCTTGGTTCAGACAGGGCCAGATGGCTACACCTTC	CASSLVQTGPDGYTF
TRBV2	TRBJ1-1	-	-	TGTGCCAGCAGTGAGTGGGGGAGGGGTACTGAAGCTTTCTTT	CASSEWGRGTEAFF
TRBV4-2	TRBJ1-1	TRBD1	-	TGTGCCAGCAGCAAAAGTCCCGGGACAGGGAACACTGAAGCTTTCTTT	CASSKSPGTGNTEAFF
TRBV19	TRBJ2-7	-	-	TGTGCCAGTAGTATAGGGTCGGAGGGTAGCTACGAGCAGTACTTC	CASSIGSEGSYEQYF
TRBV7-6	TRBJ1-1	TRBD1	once	TGTGCCAGCAGCTCCGTAACAGGGGGGGACACTGAAGCTTTCTTT	CASSSVTGGDTEAFF
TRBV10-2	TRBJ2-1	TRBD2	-	TGCGCCAGCAGTGAGTATACTAGCGGGGGACCGTTCTTC	CASSEYTSGGPFF
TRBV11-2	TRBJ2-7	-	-	TGTGCCAGCAGCTCCCGAGGTCAGGGTTGGGGCTACGAGCAGTACTTC	CASSSRGQGWGYEQYF
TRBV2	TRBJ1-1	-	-	TGTGCCAGCAGTGAACGCAGGGAGAACACTGAAGCTTTCTTT	CASSERRENTEAFF
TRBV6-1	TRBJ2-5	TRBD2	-	TGTGCCAGCAGGGTTAGCGGGGGGGGGTGGGAGACCCAGTACTTC	CASRVSGGGWETQYF
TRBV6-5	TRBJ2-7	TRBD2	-	TGTGCCAGCAGTTACTCAGCTAGCGGGAAAGGCGAGCAGTACTTC	CASSYSASGKGEQYF
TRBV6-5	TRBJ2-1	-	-	TGTGCCAGCAGTTACTCCGAGGGAAATGAGCAGTTCTTC	CASSYSEGNEQFF
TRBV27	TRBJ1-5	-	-	TGTGCCAGCAGTTTAACCCCATTTGAGGGCAATCAGCCCCAGCATTTT	CASSLTPFEGNQPQHF
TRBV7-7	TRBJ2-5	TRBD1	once	TGTGCCAGCAGCACCGGACAGGGCCAACAAGAGACCCAGTACTTC	CASSTGQGQQETQYF
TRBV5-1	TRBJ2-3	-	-	TGCGCCAGCAGCCCAGGGGCTTCTACAGATACGCAGTATTTT	CASSPGASTDTQYF
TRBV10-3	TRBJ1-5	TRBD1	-	TGTGCCATCAGTGAGTCGGGGACAGGGAGGAATCAGCCCCAGCATTTT	CAISESGTGRNQPQHF
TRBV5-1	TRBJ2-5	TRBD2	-	TGCGCCAGCAGCCCGCGGGGGGCAGTGGGGCAAGAGACCCAGTACTTC	CASSPRGAVGQETQYF